This T cell receptor beta chain was recovered during a study of T cell repertoires and HLA-DP antigens. About the research overall: The donors, ranging 18-to-29 to 60-to-69 years, included a couple of males and one female.

J gave up 1 base and V 5 bases, and 18 bases lay outside the gene matches. This CDR3 has 19 amino acids. The germline gives CDR1 MNHEY, CDR2 SMNVEV (reference sequence). The method was immunoSEQ multiplex PCR; TCRdb's version includes in-frame clones alone and lacks a portion of them. Of around 100,000 clones in the sample, 85% to 95% are singletons; the top ten hold about 0.25%. A word on this clone: The antigen remains unidentified.

The rearrangement links TRBV27 to TRBJ2-3, with TRBD1 identical over 7 bases. This clonotype was sampled from a woman between 18 and 29 years old in good health and CMV-seronegative. Material: CD4+ T cells from PBMCs. The CDR3 protein is CASSRSQTLGRGRTDTQYF. The DNA of the CDR3 is TGTGCCAGCAGTCGAAGCCAGACCCTGGGAAGGGGGCGCACAGATACGCAGTATTTT.